Below are 20 T cell receptor beta chains sequenced from a single sample in a study of radiotherapy plus CTLA-4 blockade in lung cancer. Some clones are missing from TCRdb's copy, which holds only in-frame ones; the method was immunoSEQ multiplex PCR. The sample has around 45,000 clones; 73% are singletons. Sequenced here: peripheral blood, sampled from a patient treated with radiotherapy plus ipilimumab. The receptor source for this set is a human donor with non-small cell lung cancer who had a complete response to radiotherapy plus ipilimumab.

The chain employs TRBV5-6 and TRBJ2-7; 9 bases match TRBD1. The length of the CDR3 is 15 residues. CDR1 is SGHDT, CDR2 YYEEEE, per germline. V was clipped by 3 bases and J by 3 bases; unmatched bases: 7. Written as DNA, the CDR3 is TGTGCCAGCAGCTCGGGACAGGGACGGCTCTACGAGCAGTACTTC. This translates into CASSSGQGRLYEQYF. Drawing the rest from reference TRBV5-6 and TRBJ2-7, the complete variable domain is DAGVTQSPTHLIKTRGQQVTLRCSPKSGHDTVSWYQQALGQGPQFIFQYYEEEERQRGNFPDRFSGHQFPNYSSELNVNALLLGDSALYLCASSSGQGRLYEQYFGPGTRLTVT.

This clone was observed a single time. The chain recombines TRBV4-2 with TRBJ2-1, with no clear D. Germline V CDR1 and CDR2: LGHNA, YNFKEQ. The CDR3 has 16 amino acids. V lost 4 bases to trimming and J lost 2 bases, with 15 bases between them. CDR3 nucleotide sequence: TGTGCCAGCAGCCCCTCGGTAACCGCCCCCTACAATGAGCAGTTCTTC. Protein: CASSPSVTAPYNEQFF.

This clone showed up just a few times. The rearrangement uses TRBV19 and TRBJ2-7, with D possibly TRBD2 on 6 matching bases. Trimming took 3 bases from V and 3 from J, leaving 9 bases between them. The CDR3 extends over 13 amino acids. From germline, CDR1 is LNHDA and CDR2 SQIVND (reference sequence). The CDR3 nucleotides read TGTGCCAGTAGTATCGGGGACTTCTACGAGCAGTACTTC. Protein product: CASSIGDFYEQYF.

The chain uses TRBV19 and TRBJ1-5, with 7 bases that match TRBD1. Germline V lookup: CDR1 LNHDA, CDR2 SQIVND (reference sequence). The CDR3 is 17 amino acids. The trim removed 4 bases at V and 0 bases at J, leaving 9 bases unmatched. Here the CDR3 reads CASSTTDRDYSNQPQHF. The DNA for the CDR3 is TGTGCCAGTAGTACCACTGACAGGGATTATAGCAATCAGCCCCAGCATTTT.

This sequence joins TRBV5-6 and TRBJ1-2; 7 bases are shared with TRBD1. This CDR3 region has 15 residues. V was clipped by 5 bases and J by 0 bases; unmatched bases: 7. Looked up from germline, CDR1 is SGHDT and CDR2 is YYEEEE. Here the CDR3 DNA reads TGTGCCAGCAGTCTAACGGACAGGCCTAACTATGGCTACACCTTC. Translation: CASSLTDRPNYGYTF.

The CDR3 reads CASSVASAALIAGGPSNTQYF. The CDR3 nucleotides are TGTGCCAGCAGCGTAGCTTCGGCTGCTTTAATAGCGGGGGGGCCGTCCAATACGCAGTATTTT. The chain employs TRBV9 and TRBJ2-3; 11 bases align to TRBD2. Germline-derived CDR1 and CDR2 are SGDLS and YYNGEE. After removal of 0 bases from V and 7 bases from J, the junction contained 22 bases not matched to a gene. The length of the CDR3 is 21 residues.

The chain carries TRBV5-4 and TRBJ2-5; the match to TRBD1 covers 12 bases. Per the germline V gene, CDR1 is SGHNT and CDR2 is YYREEE (reference sequence). The ends lost 4 bases at V and 4 bases at J; junction bases unmatched: 8. There are 16 residues in the CDR3. The CDR3 bases are TGTGCCAGCAGCCGACCGGGACAGGGGGCGCGAGAGACCCAGTACTTC. This gives the protein CASSRPGQGARETQYF.

This clone was counted at least ten times. The V call is TRBV28, the J call TRBJ2-1; the match to TRBD2 covers 7 bases. The CDR3 runs 17 residues. Germline values: CDR1 MDHEN, CDR2 SYDVKM. V shed 10 bases and J 0 bases; nucleotides not matched to a gene: 15. CDR3 sequence reads: CATTSAGKPHSYNEQFF. In nucleotides, the CDR3 is TGTGCCACAACATCAGCGGGAAAGCCACACTCCTACAATGAGCAGTTCTTC.

The chain links TRBV5-4 to TRBJ2-3; D unclear. Germline CDR1 SGHNT, CDR2 YYREEE (reference sequence). Trimming removed 0 bases from V and 2 bases from J, with 19 bases in between. This CDR3 is 18 amino acids long. The CDR3 reads CASSLVLDLPLLTDTQYF. CDR3 coding DNA: TGTGCCAGCAGCTTGGTGCTAGATCTACCTCTACTCACAGATACGCAGTATTTT.

This clone has a handful of counts. The V and J genes are TRBV9 and TRBJ2-1; 12 bases align to TRBD2. CDR1 is SGDLS, CDR2 YYNGEE, per germline. The CDR3 totals 16 residues. Germline trimming cut 2 bases from V and 6 bases from J; bases unmatched to any gene: 6. The CDR3 region has the DNA TGTGCCAGCAGCGTGCTAGCGGGAGGGTCCGGCAATGAGCAGTTCTTC. It translates to CASSVLAGGSGNEQFF.

The rearrangement uses TRBV19 and TRBJ2-4, with 9 bases fitting TRBD1. CDR1 is LNHDA, CDR2 SQIVND, per germline (reference sequence). After removal of 7 bases from V and 9 bases from J, the junction contained 16 bases not matched to a gene. The CDR3 has 16 residues. In nucleotides, the CDR3 is TGTGCCAGTATGGGGCTGACCGGGACAGGGACGGGCATTCAGTACTTC. Its translation: CASMGLTGTGTGIQYF.

Concerning this clone itself: The identical CDR3 is also encoded by other nucleotide sequences in the sample. The V gene is TRBV5-4, the J gene TRBJ2-7; TRBD2 might be the D (5 bases). The CDR3 covers 14 residues. From germline, CDR1 is SGHNT and CDR2 YYREEE (reference sequence). V was cut by 3 bases and J by 1 base, with 11 bases left in between. CDR3 in DNA: TGTGCCAGCAGCTCCCCCGGGGAATCCTACGAGCAGTACTTC. Its translation: CASSSPGESYEQYF.

This sequence joins TRBV7-2 and TRBJ2-7, with D possibly being TRBD2 (5 bases). Germline V CDR1 and CDR2: SGHTA, FQGNSA. This CDR3 comprises 13 residues. V was cut by 3 bases and J by 0 bases, with 6 bases left in between. The CDR3 loop is CASSFTSSYEQYF. CDR3 DNA: TGTGCCAGCAGCTTTACTAGCTCCTACGAGCAGTACTTC. Combining the CDR3 with reference TRBV7-2 and TRBJ2-7 gives the whole variable domain GAGVSQSPSNKVTEKGKDVELRCDPISGHTALYWYRQSLGQGLEFLIYFQGNSAPDKSGLPSDRFSAERTGGSVSTLTIQRTQQEDSAVYLCASSFTSSYEQYFGPGTRLTVT.

V gene TRBV6-1 combines with J gene TRBJ1-1; possible D gene TRBD1, 5 bases. The CDR3 extends over 14 amino acids. Germline values: CDR1 MNHNS, CDR2 SASEGT. The V end lost 6 bases, the J end lost 3 bases, and 14 bases lay between the germline ends. The CDR3 nucleotides read TGTGCCAGCAGCAGCAGGGAGGGAGACACTGAAGCTTTCTTT. This sequence encodes CASSSREGDTEAFF.

The rearrangement uses TRBV18 and TRBJ2-1; D uncertain. The CDR3 runs to 16 residues. The V end was cut by 3 bases, the J end by 9 bases, with 21 bases between. Germline V gene lookup returns CDR1 KGHSH and CDR2 LQKENI. The CDR3 DNA follows: TGTGCCAGCTCACCTCTCCTCTCCCGCGAAGTTAGTGAGCAGTTCTTC. Translated: CASSPLLSREVSEQFF.

The DNA of the CDR3 is TGTGCCAGCAGAGTGGACAGGGTTAGCAATCAGCCCCAGCATTTT. Translated: CASRVDRVSNQPQHF. The V and J genes are TRBV5-5 and TRBJ1-5; 8 bases are a match to TRBD1. The ends lost 5 bases at V and 0 bases at J; junction bases unmatched: 4. CDR1 SGHKS and CDR2 YYEKEE come from the germline V gene (reference sequence). The CDR3 totals 15 residues. Based on the CDR3 plus reference TRBV5-5 and TRBJ1-5, the full variable domain is DAGVTQSPTHLIKTRGQQVTLRCSPISGHKSVSWYQQVLGQGPQFIFQYYEKEERGRGNFPDRFSARQFPNYSSELNVNALLLGDSALYLCASRVDRVSNQPQHFGDGTRLSIL.

This chain links TRBV7-9 with TRBJ2-5; the D gene is possibly TRBD1 (5 bases). This CDR3 comprises 15 residues. CDR1 and CDR2 (germline): SEHNR, FQNEAQ (reference sequence). V was pared by 2 bases and J by 1 base, with 11 bases between. CDR3 sequence (DNA): TGTGCCAGCAGCTTAACCTTAGGGGCCCAAGAGACCCAGTACTTC. Protein sequence: CASSLTLGAQETQYF.

The chain joins TRBV27 to TRBJ2-1; D is uncertain. Germline V gene lookup returns CDR1 MNHEY and CDR2 SMNVEV (reference sequence). There are 12 residues in the CDR3. Trimming shortened V by 3 bases and J by 6 bases, and 6 bases separated the two germline ends. Here the CDR3 DNA reads TGTGCCAGCAGTTTCAACAGCAATGAGCAGTTCTTC. It encodes CASSFNSNEQFF.

The chain links TRBV19 to TRBJ1-1; tentatively, D is TRBD1 (6 bases). Germline V lookup: CDR1 LNHDA, CDR2 SQIVND (reference sequence). This CDR3 has 14 residues. V shed 9 bases and J shed 1 base, with 15 bases lying between them. CDR3 loop: CASHDWTENTEAFF. In DNA form, the CDR3 reads TGTGCCAGCCACGACTGGACAGAGAACACTGAAGCTTTCTTT.

This clone was observed a handful of times. V gene TRBV4-1 combines with J gene TRBJ2-7; 9 bases are shared with TRBD2. Germline CDR1 MGHRA, CDR2 YSYEKL. The CDR3 contains 15 residues. J lost 2 bases, V lost 1 base, and 3 bases had no gene match. The CDR3, as DNA: TGCGCCAGCAGCCAAGCGCCTAGCGGGACCTACGAGCAGTACTTC. It codes for CASSQAPSGTYEQYF.